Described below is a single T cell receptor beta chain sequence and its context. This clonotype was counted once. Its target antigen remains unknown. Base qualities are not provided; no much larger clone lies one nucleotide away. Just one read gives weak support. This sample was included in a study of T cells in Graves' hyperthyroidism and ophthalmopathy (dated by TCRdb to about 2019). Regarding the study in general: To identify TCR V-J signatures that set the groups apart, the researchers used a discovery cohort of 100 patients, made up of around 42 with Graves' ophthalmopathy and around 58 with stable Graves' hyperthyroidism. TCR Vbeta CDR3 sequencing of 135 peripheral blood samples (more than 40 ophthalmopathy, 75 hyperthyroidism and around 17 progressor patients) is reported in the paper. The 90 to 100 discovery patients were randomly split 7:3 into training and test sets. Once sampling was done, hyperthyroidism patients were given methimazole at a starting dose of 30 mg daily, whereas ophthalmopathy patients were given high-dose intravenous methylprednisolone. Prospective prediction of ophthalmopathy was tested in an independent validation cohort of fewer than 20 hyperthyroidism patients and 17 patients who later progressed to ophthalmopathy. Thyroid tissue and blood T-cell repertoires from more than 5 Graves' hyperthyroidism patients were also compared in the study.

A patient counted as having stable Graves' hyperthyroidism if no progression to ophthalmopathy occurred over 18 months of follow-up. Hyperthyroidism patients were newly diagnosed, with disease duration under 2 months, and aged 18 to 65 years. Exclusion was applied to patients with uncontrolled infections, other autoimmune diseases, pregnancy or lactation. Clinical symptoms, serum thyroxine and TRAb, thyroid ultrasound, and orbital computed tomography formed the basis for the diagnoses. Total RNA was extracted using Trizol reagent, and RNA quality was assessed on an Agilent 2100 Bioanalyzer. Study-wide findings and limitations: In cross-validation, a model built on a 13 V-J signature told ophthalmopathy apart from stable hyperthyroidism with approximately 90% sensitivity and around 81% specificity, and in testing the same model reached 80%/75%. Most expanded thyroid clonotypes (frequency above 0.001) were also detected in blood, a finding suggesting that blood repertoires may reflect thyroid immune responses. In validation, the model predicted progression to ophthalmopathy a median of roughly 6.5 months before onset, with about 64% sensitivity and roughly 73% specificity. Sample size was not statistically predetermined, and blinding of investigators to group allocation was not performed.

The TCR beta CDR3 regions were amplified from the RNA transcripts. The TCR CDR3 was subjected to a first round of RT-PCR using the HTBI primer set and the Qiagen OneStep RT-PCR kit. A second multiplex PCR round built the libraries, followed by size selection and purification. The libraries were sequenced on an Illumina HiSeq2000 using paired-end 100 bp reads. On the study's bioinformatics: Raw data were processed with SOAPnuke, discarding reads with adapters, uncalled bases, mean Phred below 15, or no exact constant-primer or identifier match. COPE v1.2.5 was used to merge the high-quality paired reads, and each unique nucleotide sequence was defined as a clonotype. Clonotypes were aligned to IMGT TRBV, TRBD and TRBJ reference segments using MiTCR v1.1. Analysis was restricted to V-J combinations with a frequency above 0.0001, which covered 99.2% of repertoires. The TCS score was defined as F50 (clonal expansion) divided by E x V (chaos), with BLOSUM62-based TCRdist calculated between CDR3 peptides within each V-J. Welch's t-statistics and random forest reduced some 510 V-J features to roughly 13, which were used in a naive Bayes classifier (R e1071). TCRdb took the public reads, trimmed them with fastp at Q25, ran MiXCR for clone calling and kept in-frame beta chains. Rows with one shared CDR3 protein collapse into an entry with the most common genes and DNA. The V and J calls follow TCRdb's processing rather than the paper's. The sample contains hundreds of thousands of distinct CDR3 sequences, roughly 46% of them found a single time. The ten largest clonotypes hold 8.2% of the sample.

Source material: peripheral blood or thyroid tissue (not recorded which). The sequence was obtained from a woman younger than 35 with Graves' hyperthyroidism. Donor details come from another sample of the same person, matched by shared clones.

The nucleotide sequence reads TGTGCCAGCAGCCAAGAGGCGGGAGATGAGACCCAGTACTTC. Its translation is CASSQEAGDETQYF. In this chain, TRBV4-2 is recombined with TRBJ2-5; 7 of the junction bases match TRBD2. Inclusive of the bounding cysteine and phenylalanine, the CDR3 is 14 residues long. Of the read, only the CDR3 DNA is kept; its 42 bases are in frame from base 1. Taken from the germline V gene, the CDR1 and CDR2 loops are LGHNA and YNFKEQ. V ends up 0 bases short and J 5 bases short, with an unmatched junction base count of 3.